Shown below are 30 T cell receptor beta chains from a single sample sequenced in a study of patients and donors after allogeneic stem cell transplantation. TCRdb reanalysed the RT-PCR reads using MiXCR and keeps one entry per CDR3 protein. The data contain some 880,000 distinct CDR3 sequences, about 20% of them singletons. The sample was blood, either unsorted or a sorted T cell fraction (not recorded which). Receptor source: a human donor who was either an allogeneic HSCT recipient or a stem cell or donor lymphocyte infusion donor (not recorded which). It is not recorded whose cells these are; they may come from a transplant donor.

There are a few counts of this clonotype. The V call is TRBV10-3, the J call TRBJ1-2; 9 bases fit TRBD1. Germline V gene data show CDR1 as ENHRY and CDR2 as SYGVKD. Germline trimming cut 3 bases from V and 6 bases from J; bases unmatched to any gene: 11. There are 16 residues in the CDR3. CDR3 sequence: CAISDFRGQGYNGYTF. The CDR3, as DNA: TGTGCCATCAGTGATTTCCGAGGACAGGGGTATAATGGCTACACCTTC.

This clonotype was counted a few times. The J gene is TRBJ2-1, the V gene TRBV10-2, with 13 positions matching TRBD2. The V gene end was trimmed by 3 bases and the J gene end by 9 bases; junction bases not matched to a gene: 5. The CDR3 contains 15 residues. CDR1 is WSHSY and CDR2 is SAAADI in the germline V gene. As DNA, the CDR3 is TGCGCCAGCAGTGATCGACTAGCGGGGGGTGGTGAGCAGTTCTTC. Protein product: CASSDRLAGGGEQFF.

The CDR3 sequence is CSVIFSGTDTQYF. Written as DNA, the CDR3 is TGCAGCGTTATATTTAGCGGCACAGATACGCAGTATTTT. The chain is built from TRBV29-1 and TRBJ2-3; D possibly corresponds to TRBD2 (5 bases). V shed 5 bases and J shed 1 base, with 10 bases lying between them. The CDR3 runs to 13 residues. The germline CDR1 and CDR2 sequences are SQVTM and ANQGSEA.

The rearrangement links TRBV24-1 to TRBJ2-7; D is possibly TRBD2 (6 bases). Germline assignment: CDR1 KGHDR and CDR2 SFDVKD. The germline V and J ends were trimmed by 5 bases and 0 bases, with 13 bases remaining between them. The CDR3 covers 15 residues. The CDR3 sequence is CATSVSGAGSYEQYF. The CDR3 DNA sequence: TGTGCCACCAGTGTTAGCGGAGCGGGCTCCTACGAGCAGTACTTC.

The V and J genes are TRBV7-2 and TRBJ2-7, with TRBD2 identical over 10 bases. Germline trimming cut 5 bases from V and 0 bases from J; bases unmatched to any gene: 7. The CDR3 extends over 16 amino acids. The V gene's germline CDR1 is SGHTA and CDR2 FQGNSA. DNA for the CDR3: TGTGCCAGCAGCATCCAAGCGGGAGGGGGCTCCTACGAGCAGTACTTC. Its protein product is CASSIQAGGGSYEQYF.

This chain links TRBV7-9 with TRBJ1-5; 8 bases are shared with TRBD1. Germline V lookup: CDR1 SEHNR, CDR2 FQNEAQ (reference sequence). The CDR3 runs 17 residues. The junction had 12 bases not matched to a gene; V was cut back by 5 bases and J by 3 bases. The CDR3 DNA is TGTGCCAGCAGCCCAGGACAGGGCCCCACTTACAATCAGCCCCAGCATTTT. It yields the protein CASSPGQGPTYNQPQHF.

This chain links TRBV4-2 with TRBJ2-1, with a possible D match to TRBD1 (6 bases). The CDR3 consists of 16 residues. The V gene lost 4 bases and the J gene lost 4 bases, with 17 bases spanning the gap. Germline CDR1 reads LGHNA; CDR2 reads YNFKEQ. This CDR3 is CASSPIRTRGYNEQFF. DNA of the CDR3: TGTGCCAGCAGCCCAATCCGCACAAGGGGGTACAATGAGCAGTTCTTC.

This clonotype was detected only a few times. This sequence joins TRBV6-5 and TRBJ2-3; D not certain. Per the germline V gene, CDR1 is MNHEY and CDR2 is SVGAGI. This CDR3 is 15 amino acids long. Trimming shortened V by 0 bases and J by 2 bases, and 9 bases separated the two germline ends. The CDR3 spells CASSYSVGHTDTQYF. The DNA of the CDR3 is TGTGCCAGCAGTTACTCCGTGGGCCACACAGATACGCAGTATTTT.

V gene TRBV4-1 combines with J gene TRBJ1-6; D call uncertain. V gave up 1 base and J gave up 19 bases, with 14 bases separating them. Germline V gives CDR1 MGHRA, CDR2 YSYEKL. CDR3 size: 12 residues. The CDR3 region has the DNA TGCGCCAGCAGCCAAGTTTCCAGTACTTTACACTTT. Its protein product is CASSQVSSTLHF.

This chain links TRBV7-6 with TRBJ2-5; no definite D call. The germline V and J ends were trimmed by 5 bases and 4 bases, with 17 bases remaining between them. The CDR3 is 15 residues long. Germline CDR1 and CDR2: SGHVS and FNYEAQ. The CDR3 region has the DNA TGTGCCAGCAGCCTAGTACGAGTATCAGGAGAGACCCAGTACTTC. This translates into CASSLVRVSGETQYF.

The chain has TRBV4-1 and TRBJ1-2; 7 nucleotides match TRBD1. CDR1 is MGHRA, CDR2 YSYEKL, per germline. Trimming took 2 bases from V and 8 from J; bases not matched to a gene: 8. The CDR3 extends over 14 amino acids. CDR3: CASSQRGQNGGYTF. The CDR3 nucleotides are TGCGCCAGCAGCCAAAGGGGACAGAATGGGGGCTACACCTTC.

This clonotype showed up many times. The chain is built from TRBV12-3 or TRBV12-4 and TRBJ2-1, with D perhaps TRBD1 (5 bases). This CDR3 has 12 amino acids. V lost 5 bases, J lost 11 bases, and 13 bases lay in between. The CDR3: CASSTQGPQQFF. The CDR3 DNA follows: TGTGCCAGCAGTACTCAGGGCCCACAGCAGTTCTTC.

The rearrangement uses TRBV7-3 and TRBJ2-3; tentative D call: TRBD2 (6 bases). V gave up 1 base and J gave up 3 bases, with 11 bases separating them. The CDR3 is made up of 15 amino acids. The V gene's germline CDR1 is SGHTA and CDR2 FQGTGA. In nucleotides, the CDR3 is TGTGCCAGCAGCTTAATTCTTAGCGGAACAGATACGCAGTATTTT. It specifies CASSLILSGTDTQYF.

The chain is built from TRBV4-1 and TRBJ2-3, with 10 bases matching TRBD2. The junction had 9 bases not matched to a gene; V was cut back by 0 bases and J by 3 bases. The CDR3 has 18 amino acids. CDR1 and CDR2 (germline): MGHRA, YSYEKL. CDR3 bases: TGCGCCAGCAGCCAAGAGCAGCGGGGGGGCCCTGTAACAGATACGCAGTATTTT. Protein sequence: CASSQEQRGGPVTDTQYF.

This clonotype occurred a few times. The CDR3 here is CASRYRGNSPLHF. The CDR3 DNA sequence: TGTGCCAGCAGATACAGGGGAAATTCACCCCTCCACTTT. V usage is TRBV2 and J usage is TRBJ1-6; TRBD1 agrees at 7 bases. V lost 6 bases, J lost 7 bases, and 3 bases stayed unmatched. Germline V lookup: CDR1 SNHLY, CDR2 FYNNEI. The CDR3 covers 13 residues.

The chain links TRBV4-1 to TRBJ1-1; D possibly corresponds to TRBD1 (5 bases). From germline, CDR1 is MGHRA and CDR2 YSYEKL. Trimming left V 0 bases short and J 1 base short, with 9 bases between. There are 15 residues in the CDR3. The CDR3 sequence is CASSQEPRANTEAFF. CDR3 coding DNA: TGCGCCAGCAGCCAAGAGCCCAGGGCGAACACTGAAGCTTTCTTT.

The CDR3 protein is CASSLPASYEQYF. The CDR3 DNA reads TGTGCCAGCAGCTTGCCAGCCTCCTACGAGCAGTACTTC. The chain has TRBV7-8 and TRBJ2-7; D unresolved. CDR3 length: 13 amino acids. The V and J ends lost 3 bases and 0 bases respectively, with 6 bases between them. Germline V gene data show CDR1 as SGHVS and CDR2 as FQNEAQ.

CDR3 sequence reads: CAINNLGGMSSGPEAFF. The DNA for the CDR3 is TGTGCCATCAACAACCTGGGGGGAATGTCGAGTGGCCCTGAAGCTTTCTTT. The gene calls are TRBV10-3 and TRBJ1-1, with a tentative D call TRBD1 (5 bases). There are 17 residues in the CDR3. CDR1 is ENHRY, CDR2 SYGVKD, per germline. V was cut by 7 bases and J by 6 bases, with 27 bases left in between.

The chain recombines TRBV12-3 or TRBV12-4 with TRBJ1-2, with a possible D match to TRBD1 (6 bases). This CDR3 contains 12 residues. V lost 7 bases, J lost 8 bases, and 14 bases lay in between. The CDR3 coding sequence is TGTGCCAGCACAGGGGTTTGGGGGGGCTACACCTTC. Its translation is CASTGVWGGYTF.

This clonotype turned up a few times. The V and J genes are TRBV7-2 and TRBJ2-7, with 9 bases fitting TRBD1. The CDR3 sequence is 15 residues long. Germline lookup yields CDR1 SGHTA and CDR2 FQGNSA. Germline trimming cut 5 bases from V and 6 bases from J; bases unmatched to any gene: 11. The DNA of the CDR3 is TGTGCCAGCAGCCACCGGGACAGGGAAATTGGCGAGCAGTACTTC. Amino acids: CASSHRDREIGEQYF.

This clonotype has a handful of counts. The chain recombines TRBV29-1 with TRBJ1-2; a possible D gene is TRBD1 (5 bases). This CDR3 is built from 14 residues. CDR1 and CDR2 from the germline V gene are SQVTM and ANQGSEA. V shed 5 bases and J shed 2 bases, with 15 bases lying between them. CDR3 in amino acids: CSVSLPTGNYGYTF. DNA of the CDR3: TGCAGCGTTTCTCTCCCCACAGGCAACTATGGCTACACCTTC.

This clonotype showed up just a few times. The chain couples TRBV20-1 to TRBJ1-2, with TRBD1 as a possible D gene (5 bases). V lost 1 base and J lost 2, with 17 bases in between. The CDR3 is 16 residues long. The V gene's germline CDR1 is DFQATT and CDR2 SNEGSKA (reference sequence). CDR3 in amino acids: CSARVIGLGGNYGYTF. The CDR3 nucleotides read TGCAGTGCTAGAGTGATAGGGCTCGGGGGAAACTATGGCTACACCTTC.

This clonotype was counted between two and nine times. This chain connects TRBV7-3 to TRBJ2-3; 7 positions agree with TRBD1. Per the germline V gene, CDR1 is SGHTA and CDR2 is FQGTGA. V lost 5 bases and J lost 0; bases outside the gene matches: 11. CDR3 length equals 17 residues. For the CDR3, the DNA is TGTGCCAGCAGCCCGTGGGACAGCGGCTTTAGCACAGATACGCAGTATTTT. It codes for CASSPWDSGFSTDTQYF.

This clonotype was counted ten times or more. The gene calls are TRBV10-3 and TRBJ2-3; perhaps TRBD2 as D (6 bases). Germline loops: CDR1 ENHRY, CDR2 SYGVKD. The CDR3 consists of 13 residues. With 8 bases removed from V and 1 base from J, the gap between germline ends came to 10 bases. CDR3 nucleotides: TGTGCCATCGAACCGGGAGGCACAGATACGCAGTATTTT. Its protein is CAIEPGGTDTQYF.

The V gene is TRBV25-1, the J gene TRBJ2-5; D may be TRBD1 (5 bases). V dropped 6 bases and J dropped 9 bases, with 17 bases sitting between them. The CDR3 sequence is 13 residues long. From germline, CDR1 is MGHDK and CDR2 SYGVNS. The CDR3 here is CASREAGSGSQYF. In DNA form, the CDR3 reads TGTGCCAGCAGAGAAGCAGGTTCAGGGTCCCAGTACTTC.

The chain employs TRBV7-9 and TRBJ2-1; D is perhaps TRBD1 or TRBD2 (5 bases each). The V end lost 4 bases, the J end lost 4 bases, and 17 bases lay between the germline ends. This CDR3 spans 16 amino acids. The germline V gene encodes CDR1 SEHNR and CDR2 FQNEAQ (reference sequence). In DNA, the CDR3 is TGTGCCAGCAGCTCGTTGGTCGGGGCCGAATACAATGAGCAGTTCTTC. Amino acids: CASSSLVGAEYNEQFF.

This clonotype was seen a handful of times. This sequence joins TRBV12-3 or TRBV12-4 and TRBJ2-4; 7 bases align to TRBD1. The V segment lost 5 bases and the J segment 9 bases; nucleotides outside the gene matches: 13. The length of the CDR3 is 15 residues. The CDR3 loop is CASSPRDSHFSIQYF. The CDR3 coding sequence is TGTGCCAGCAGTCCCCGGGACAGCCACTTTAGCATTCAGTACTTC.

The chain carries TRBV2 and TRBJ2-5; TRBD2 matches 10 bases. Germline V gene data show CDR1 as SNHLY and CDR2 as FYNNEI. The CDR3 sequence is 15 residues long. V trimming: 7 bases; J trimming: 4 bases; junction bases outside the gene matches: 9. CDR3 amino acids: CASITTPSGGETQYF. CDR3 in DNA: TGTGCCAGCATTACTACGCCTAGCGGGGGAGAGACCCAGTACTTC.

The CDR3 region is CASSPRGQRYEQYF. CDR3 nucleotide sequence: TGCGCCAGCAGCCCAAGAGGACAAAGGTACGAGCAGTACTTC. The chain couples TRBV4-1 to TRBJ2-7; a weak D match, TRBD1 (5 bases). Trimming left V 4 bases short and J 4 bases short, with 14 bases between. Germline V gene data show CDR1 as MGHRA and CDR2 as YSYEKL. This CDR3 contains 14 residues.

This clonotype turned up a few times. The J gene is TRBJ1-2, the V gene TRBV24-1, with 8 bases aligning to TRBD1. This CDR3 contains 16 residues. Trimming took 2 bases from V and 8 from J; bases not matched to a gene: 12. Germline lookup yields CDR1 KGHDR and CDR2 SFDVKD. The CDR3 DNA sequence: TGTGCCACCAGTGATTCTCACTGGACAGGGACAGAGGGCTACACCTTC. Protein: CATSDSHWTGTEGYTF.